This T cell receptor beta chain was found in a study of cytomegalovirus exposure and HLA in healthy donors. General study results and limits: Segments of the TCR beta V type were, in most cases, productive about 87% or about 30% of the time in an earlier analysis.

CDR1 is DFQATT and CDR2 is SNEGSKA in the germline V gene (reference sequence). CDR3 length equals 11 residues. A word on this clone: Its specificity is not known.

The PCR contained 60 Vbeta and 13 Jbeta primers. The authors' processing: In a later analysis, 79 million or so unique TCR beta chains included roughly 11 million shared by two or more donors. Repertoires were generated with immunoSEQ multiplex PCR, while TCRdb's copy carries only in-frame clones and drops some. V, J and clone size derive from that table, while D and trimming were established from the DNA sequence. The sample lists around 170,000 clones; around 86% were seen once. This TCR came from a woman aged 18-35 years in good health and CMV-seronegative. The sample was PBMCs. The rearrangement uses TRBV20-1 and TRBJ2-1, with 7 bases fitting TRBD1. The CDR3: CTGQLNNEQFF. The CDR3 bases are TGCACGGGACAGTTAAACAATGAGCAGTTCTTC.